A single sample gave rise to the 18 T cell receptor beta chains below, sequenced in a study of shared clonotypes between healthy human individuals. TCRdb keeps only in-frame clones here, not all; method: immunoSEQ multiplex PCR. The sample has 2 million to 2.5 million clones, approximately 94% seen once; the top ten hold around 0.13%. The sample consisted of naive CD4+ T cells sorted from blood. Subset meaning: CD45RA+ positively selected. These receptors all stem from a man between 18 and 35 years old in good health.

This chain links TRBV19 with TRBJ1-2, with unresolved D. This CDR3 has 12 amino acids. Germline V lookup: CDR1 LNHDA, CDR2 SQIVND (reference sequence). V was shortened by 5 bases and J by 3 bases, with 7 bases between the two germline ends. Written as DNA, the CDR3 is TGTGCCAGTAGTCACACAGACTATGGCTACACCTTC. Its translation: CASSHTDYGYTF.

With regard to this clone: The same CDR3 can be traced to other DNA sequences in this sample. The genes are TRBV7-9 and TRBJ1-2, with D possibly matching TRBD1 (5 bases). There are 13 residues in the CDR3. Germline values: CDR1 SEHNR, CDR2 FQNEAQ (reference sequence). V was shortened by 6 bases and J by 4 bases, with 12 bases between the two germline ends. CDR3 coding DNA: TGTGCCAGCAGTTTCAGGGAGGGCTATGGCTACACCTTC. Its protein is CASSFREGYGYTF.

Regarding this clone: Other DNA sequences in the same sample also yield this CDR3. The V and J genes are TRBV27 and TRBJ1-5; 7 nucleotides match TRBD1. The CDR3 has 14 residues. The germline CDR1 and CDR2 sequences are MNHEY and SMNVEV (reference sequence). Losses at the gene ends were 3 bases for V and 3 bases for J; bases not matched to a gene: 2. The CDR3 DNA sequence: TGTGCCAGCAGTTTGGGACAGTCCAATCAGCCCCAGCATTTT. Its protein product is CASSLGQSNQPQHF.

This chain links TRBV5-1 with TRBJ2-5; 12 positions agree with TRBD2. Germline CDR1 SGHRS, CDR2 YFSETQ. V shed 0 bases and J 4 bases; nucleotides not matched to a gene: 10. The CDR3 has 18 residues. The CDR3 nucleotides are TGCGCCAGCAGCTTGGCCGGGTCGACTAGCGGGAGCGGAGAGACCCAGTACTTC. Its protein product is CASSLAGSTSGSGETQYF.

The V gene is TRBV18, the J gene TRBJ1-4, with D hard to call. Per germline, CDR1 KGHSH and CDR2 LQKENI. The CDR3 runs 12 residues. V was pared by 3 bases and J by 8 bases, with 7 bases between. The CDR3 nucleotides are TGTGCCAGCTCACCTCGCGCAGAAAAACTGTTTTTT. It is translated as CASSPRAEKLFF.

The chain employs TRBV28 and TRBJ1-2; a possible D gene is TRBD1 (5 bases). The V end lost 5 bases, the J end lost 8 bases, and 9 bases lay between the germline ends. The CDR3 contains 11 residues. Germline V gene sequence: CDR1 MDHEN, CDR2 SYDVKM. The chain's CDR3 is CASSPGKGYTF. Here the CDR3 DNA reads TGTGCCAGCAGTCCAGGGAAAGGCTACACCTTC.

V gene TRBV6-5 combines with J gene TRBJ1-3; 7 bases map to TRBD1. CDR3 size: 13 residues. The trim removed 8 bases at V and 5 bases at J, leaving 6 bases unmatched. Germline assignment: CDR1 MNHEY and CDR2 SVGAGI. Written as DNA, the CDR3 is TGTGCCAGCTCCGACAGGGCAAGAAACACCATATATTTT. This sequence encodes CASSDRARNTIYF.

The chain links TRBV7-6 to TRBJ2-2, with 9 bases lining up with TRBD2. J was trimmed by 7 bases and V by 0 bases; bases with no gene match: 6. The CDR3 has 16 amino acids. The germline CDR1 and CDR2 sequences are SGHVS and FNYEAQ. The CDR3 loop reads CASSLAQREVVGELFF. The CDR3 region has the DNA TGTGCCAGCAGCTTAGCGCAGCGGGAGGTTGTCGGGGAGCTGTTTTTT.

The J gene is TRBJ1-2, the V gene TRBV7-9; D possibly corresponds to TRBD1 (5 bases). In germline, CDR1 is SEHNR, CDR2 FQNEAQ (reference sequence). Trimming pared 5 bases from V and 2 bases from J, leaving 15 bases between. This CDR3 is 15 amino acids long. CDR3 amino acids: CASSPRDGPNYGYTF. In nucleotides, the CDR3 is TGTGCCAGCAGCCCGAGGGACGGCCCAAACTATGGCTACACCTTC.

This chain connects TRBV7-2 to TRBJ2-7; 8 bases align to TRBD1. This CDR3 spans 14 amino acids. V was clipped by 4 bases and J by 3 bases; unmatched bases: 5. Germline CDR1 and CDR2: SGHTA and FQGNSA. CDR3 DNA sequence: TGTGCCAGCAGCTGGACAGGGCATGACTACGAGCAGTACTTC. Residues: CASSWTGHDYEQYF. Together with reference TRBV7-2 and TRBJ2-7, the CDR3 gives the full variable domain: GAGVSQSPSNKVTEKGKDVELRCDPISGHTALYWYRQSLGQGLEFLIYFQGNSAPDKSGLPSDRFSAERTGGSVSTLTIQRTQQEDSAVYLCASSWTGHDYEQYFGPGTRLTVT.

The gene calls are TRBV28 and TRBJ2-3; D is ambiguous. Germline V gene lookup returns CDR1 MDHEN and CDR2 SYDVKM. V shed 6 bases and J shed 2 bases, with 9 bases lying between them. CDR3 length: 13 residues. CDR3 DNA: TGTGCCAGCAGGCTTCGACCCACAGATACGCAGTATTTT. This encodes CASRLRPTDTQYF. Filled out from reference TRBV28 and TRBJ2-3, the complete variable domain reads DVKVTQSSRYLVKRTGEKVFLECVQDMDHENMFWYRQDPGLGLRLIYFSYDVKMKEKGDIPEGYSVSREKKERFSLILESASTNQTSMYLCASRLRPTDTQYFGPGTRLTVL.

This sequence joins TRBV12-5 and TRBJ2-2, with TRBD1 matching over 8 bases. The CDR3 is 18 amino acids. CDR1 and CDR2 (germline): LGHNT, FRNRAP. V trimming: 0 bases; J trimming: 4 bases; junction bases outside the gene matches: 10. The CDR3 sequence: CASGLVLDRGFSTGELFF. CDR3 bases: TGTGCTAGTGGTTTGGTTCTTGACAGGGGCTTCTCCACCGGGGAGCTGTTTTTT.

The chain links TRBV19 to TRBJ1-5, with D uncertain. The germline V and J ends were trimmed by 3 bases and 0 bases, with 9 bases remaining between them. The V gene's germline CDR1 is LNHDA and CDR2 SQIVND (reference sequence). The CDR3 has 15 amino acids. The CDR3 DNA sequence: TGTGCCAGTAGTATCTCAGCCTATAGCAATCAGCCCCAGCATTTT. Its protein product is CASSISAYSNQPQHF.

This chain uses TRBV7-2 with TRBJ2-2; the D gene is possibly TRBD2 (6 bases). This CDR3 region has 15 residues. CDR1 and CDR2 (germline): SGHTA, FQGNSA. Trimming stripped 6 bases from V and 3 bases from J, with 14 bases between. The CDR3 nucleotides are TGTGCCAGCAGTCGATCACGGGGGTACACCGGGGAGCTGTTTTTT. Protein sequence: CASSRSRGYTGELFF. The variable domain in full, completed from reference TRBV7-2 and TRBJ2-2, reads GAGVSQSPSNKVTEKGKDVELRCDPISGHTALYWYRQSLGQGLEFLIYFQGNSAPDKSGLPSDRFSAERTGGSVSTLTIQRTQQEDSAVYLCASSRSRGYTGELFFGEGSRLTVL.

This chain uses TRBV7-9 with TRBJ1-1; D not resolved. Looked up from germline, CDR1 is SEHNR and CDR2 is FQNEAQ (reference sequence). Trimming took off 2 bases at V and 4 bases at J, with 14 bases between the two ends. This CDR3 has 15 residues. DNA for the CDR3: TGTGCCAGCAGCTTATTCGAGTCCTCGAGCACTGAAGCTTTCTTT. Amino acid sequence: CASSLFESSSTEAFF.

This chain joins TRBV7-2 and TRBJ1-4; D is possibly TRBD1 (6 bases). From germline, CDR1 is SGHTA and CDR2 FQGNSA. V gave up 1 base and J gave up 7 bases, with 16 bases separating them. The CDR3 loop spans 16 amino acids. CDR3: CASSLESQGIGEKLFF. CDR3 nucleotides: TGTGCCAGCAGCTTAGAAAGCCAGGGGATTGGTGAAAAACTGTTTTTT.

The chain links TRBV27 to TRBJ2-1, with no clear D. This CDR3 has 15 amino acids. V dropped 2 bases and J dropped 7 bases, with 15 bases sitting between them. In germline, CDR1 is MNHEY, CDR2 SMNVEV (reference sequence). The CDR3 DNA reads TGTGCCAGCAGTTTAGCTAGTCTTCCGATAAATGAGCAGTTCTTC. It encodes CASSLASLPINEQFF.

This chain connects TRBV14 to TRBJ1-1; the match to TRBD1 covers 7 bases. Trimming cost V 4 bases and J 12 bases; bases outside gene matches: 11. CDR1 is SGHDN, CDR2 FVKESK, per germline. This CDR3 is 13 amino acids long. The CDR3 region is CASSLEQTGVPFF. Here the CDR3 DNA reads TGTGCCAGCAGCCTCGAACAAACAGGGGTTCCTTTCTTT. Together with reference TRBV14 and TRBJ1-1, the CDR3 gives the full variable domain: EAGVTQFPSHSVIEKGQTVTLRCDPISGHDNLYWYRRVMGKEIKFLLHFVKESKQDESGMPNNRFLAERTGGTYSTLKVQPAELEDSGVYFCASSLEQTGVPFFGQGTRLTVV.